This TCR beta chain was captured by sequencing in a study of brain metastases from non-small cell lung cancer. Whole-study findings and limits: TCR repertoires overlapped largely between brain metastases and matched primaries.

Sequenced by immunoSEQ multiplex PCR; TCRdb stores in-frame clones only, minus some. The data hold some 4,000 clones, with roughly 89% observed a single time. CDR3 length equals 16 residues. Trimming took 0 bases from V and 0 from J, leaving 6 bases between them. Germline V CDR1 and CDR2: MNHEY, SVGEGT. In this sample, this clone turned up once. Its antigen is unknown. The TCR comes from a donor over 35 with non-small cell lung cancer. The chain employs TRBV6-2 or TRBV6-3 and TRBJ2-6; D not certain. The sequenced material came from primary lung tumor tissue. CDR3 loop: CASSYSTSSGANVLTF. Here the CDR3 DNA reads TGTGCCAGCAGTTACTCGACCAGCTCTGGGGCCAACGTCCTGACTTTC.